The T cell receptor (beta chain) under discussion was sequenced for a study of identifying expanded T cells in peripheral blood. Deletions cut 6 bases from V and 5 bases from J, with 16 bases between. Germline assignment: CDR1 GTSNPN and CDR2 SVGIG (reference sequence). The CDR3 covers 13 residues. Produced via immunoSEQ multiplex PCR; TCRdb's table is partial and in-frame only. The sample yields tens of thousands of clones, 84% seen once. Collection occurred without any documented infections or immune events in donors. The rearrangement links TRBV30 to TRBJ2-5; tentative D call: TRBD2 (5 bases). Sequenced material: blood. The sequence was collected from a person aged 18 to 75 in good health. CDR3 amino acids: CACLRGWMETQYF. As DNA, the CDR3 is TGTGCCTGTCTACGGGGTTGGATGGAGACCCAGTACTTC.